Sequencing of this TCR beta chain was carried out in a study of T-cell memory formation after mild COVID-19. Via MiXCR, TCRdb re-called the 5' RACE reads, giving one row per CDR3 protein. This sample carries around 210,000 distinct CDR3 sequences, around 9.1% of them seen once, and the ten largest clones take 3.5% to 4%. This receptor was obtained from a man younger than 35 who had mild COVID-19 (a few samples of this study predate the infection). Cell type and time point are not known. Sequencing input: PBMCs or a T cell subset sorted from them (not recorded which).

DNA of the CDR3: TGTGCCAGTGAGTCGGGAGGCAGGTCGGTCTATGGCTACACCTTC. Translated: CASESGGRSVYGYTF. V is TRBV6-6 and J is TRBJ1-2, with D unclear. The germline CDR1 and CDR2 sequences are MNHNY and SVGAGI (reference sequence). The CDR3 covers 15 residues. The V end lost 9 bases, the J end lost 4 bases, and 21 bases lay between the germline ends.